This TCR beta chain emerged from a study of early T cells in non-severe SARS-CoV-2 infection. TCRdb analysed the 5' RACE reads with MiXCR anew, one entry per CDR3 protein. The sample has almost 85,000 distinct CDR3 sequences; about an eighth are singletons. This clonotype has more than one count but fewer than ten. Germline assignment: CDR1 MDHEN and CDR2 SYDVKM. CDR3 length: 10 amino acids. Trimming pared 3 bases from V and 6 bases from J, leaving 2 bases between. The J gene is TRBJ1-2, the V gene TRBV28; D unclear. The sample comprised whole blood. The TCR was taken from an adult who was a healthcare worker with PCR-confirmed SARS-CoV-2 infection or an uninfected control (not recorded which). The CDR3: CASSFDGYTF. CDR3 DNA: TGTGCCAGCAGTTTTGATGGCTACACCTTC.